This T cell receptor (beta chain) is drawn from a study of T cells in localized non-small cell lung cancer. General study findings and limits: Exceeding tumor, uninvolved adjacent lung had the highest T cell clonality. Density of T cells in blood, when higher, went with longer overall survival.

Repertoires were generated with immunoSEQ multiplex PCR, while TCRdb's copy carries only in-frame clones and drops some. Of about 2,800 clones in the sample, roughly 25% are singletons; the top ten hold about 17%. A word on this clone: No antigen is known for it.

This sample comprised lung tumor tissue, obtained before any cancer treatment. The receptor comes from an older female donor with stage III lung adenocarcinoma.

In nucleotides, the CDR3 is TGTGCCAGCAGTTTGACGGGTAGTGGCGAGCAGTACTTC. Translation gives CASSLTGSGEQYF. This chain connects TRBV28 to TRBJ2-7; unclear D gene. Trimming removed 3 bases from V and 6 bases from J, with 12 bases in between. Germline CDR1 reads MDHEN; CDR2 reads SYDVKM. CDR3 size: 13 residues.